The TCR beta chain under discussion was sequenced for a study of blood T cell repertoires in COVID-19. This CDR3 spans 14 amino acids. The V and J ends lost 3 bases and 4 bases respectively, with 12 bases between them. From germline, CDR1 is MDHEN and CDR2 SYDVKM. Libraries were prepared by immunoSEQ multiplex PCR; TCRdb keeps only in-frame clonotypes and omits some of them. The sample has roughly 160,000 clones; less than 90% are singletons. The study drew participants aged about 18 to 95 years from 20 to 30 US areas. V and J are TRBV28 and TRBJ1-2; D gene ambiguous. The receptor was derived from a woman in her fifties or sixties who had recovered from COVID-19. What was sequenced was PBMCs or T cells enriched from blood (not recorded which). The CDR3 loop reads CASSLVGQSYGYTF. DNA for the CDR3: TGTGCCAGCAGTTTGGTTGGGCAATCCTATGGCTACACCTTC.